A selection of T cell receptor beta chains follows, all from one sample in a study of cytomegalovirus exposure and HLA in healthy donors. Sequencing was performed with immunoSEQ multiplex PCR; in TCRdb, only in-frame clones are kept and a portion is missing. The listing records more than 85,000 clones. Sequencing was done on a sample of PBMCs. Receptor source: a girl aged 10-17 years in good health and CMV-seropositive. Both conserved end residues are part of each CDR3. The D gene is left open where the match is weak.

j_call v_call d_call cdr3_aa cdr3_nt
TRBJ2-5 TRBV5-1 - CASSFSGKIGETQYF TGCGCCAGCAGCTTTTCCGGGAAAATAGGAGAGACCCAGTACTTC
TRBJ2-3 TRBV28 TRBD2 CASSTTDLAGATLNFSADTQYF TGTGCCAGCAGTACCACCGATCTAGCGGGGGCGACACTAAACTTTTCGGCAGATACGCAGTATTTT
TRBJ2-1 TRBV30 - CAWEGVDNNEQFF TGTGCCTGGGAGGGAGTCGATAACAATGAGCAGTTCTTC
TRBJ2-2 TRBV5-4 - CASSFNGGAFTGELFF TGTGCCAGCAGTTTTAATGGAGGGGCGTTTACCGGGGAGCTGTTTTTT
TRBJ2-6 TRBV7-3 - CASSLTSGPGANVLTF TGTGCCAGCAGCTTAACGTCAGGTCCGGGGGCCAACGTCCTGACTTTC
TRBJ1-6 TRBV5-6 TRBD1 CASSLEQGISPLHF TGTGCCAGCAGCTTGGAACAGGGGATTTCACCCCTCCACTTT
TRBJ1-5 TRBV19 - CASSILADSNQPQHF TGTGCCAGTAGTATCCTAGCGGATAGCAATCAGCCCCAGCATTTT
TRBJ1-2 TRBV4-1 - CASSQDPQTALSRDGYTF TGCGCCAGCAGCCAAGATCCCCAGACAGCCCTATCTCGGGATGGCTACACCTTC
TRBJ2-5 TRBV5-1 TRBD1 CASSLGPGQGAETQYF TGCGCCAGCAGCCTCGGGCCGGGACAGGGTGCAGAGACCCAGTACTTC
TRBJ1-1 TRBV12-5 - CASGPPKGGLGTEAFF TGTGCTAGTGGTCCTCCCAAGGGGGGGTTGGGGACTGAAGCTTTCTTT
TRBJ2-1 TRBV18 TRBD2 CASSPPSSGGKYNEQFF TGTGCCAGCTCACCACCGTCTAGCGGGGGTAAATACAATGAGCAGTTCTTC
TRBJ2-1 TRBV7-2 - CASSRDRPQGWASYNEQFF TGTGCCAGCAGCCGCGACCGCCCCCAGGGCTGGGCCTCCTACAATGAGCAGTTCTTC